This entry features one T cell receptor beta chain sequence. Antigen: not known. Treatment indicated: approximately 11-day PBMC culture with coronavirus spike peptide pools or control peptides (ViraFEST assay). CD4+ T cells of the unexposed donor were collected before the COVID-19 pandemic (2011-2018). Expanded clonotypes were found by TCR sequencing after peptide-pool stimulation (ViraFEST). Per germline, CDR1 SGHTA and CDR2 FQGTGA. Trimming cost V 5 bases and J 6 bases, with 15 bases left between them. This CDR3 region has 14 residues. These data come from a study of vaccination and CD4 T cells after COVID-19. Across the whole study: In culture, cells were exposed to overlapping spike peptides from SARS-CoV-2, HCoV-NL63, HCoV-OC43 and HCoV-229E.

Oncomine TCR Beta short-read sequencing was applied to DNA from cultured CD4+ T cells. Using its own MiXCR run on the PCR reads, TCRdb lists one record per CDR3 protein. The top ten clones hold under 25% of a sample with some 7,000 distinct CDR3 sequences, roughly two fifths of them seen once. The receptor was derived from a human donor in good health. The sequencing input was CD4+ T cells from blood, cultured in vitro. V is TRBV7-3 and J is TRBJ2-3; a possible D gene is TRBD2 (5 bases). The CDR3 nucleotides read TGTGCCAGCAGCCCAAAAGACTACAAGGATACGCAGTATTTT. It is translated as CASSPKDYKDTQYF.